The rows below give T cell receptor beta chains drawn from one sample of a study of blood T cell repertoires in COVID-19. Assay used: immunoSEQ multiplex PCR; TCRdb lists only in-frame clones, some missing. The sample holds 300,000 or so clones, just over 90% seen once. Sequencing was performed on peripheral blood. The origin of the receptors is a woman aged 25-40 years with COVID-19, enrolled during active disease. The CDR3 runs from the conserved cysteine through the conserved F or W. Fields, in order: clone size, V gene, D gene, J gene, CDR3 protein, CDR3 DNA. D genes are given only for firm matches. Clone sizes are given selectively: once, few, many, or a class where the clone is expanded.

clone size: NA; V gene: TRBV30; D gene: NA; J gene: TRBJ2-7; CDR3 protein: CAWSLMEGYEQYF; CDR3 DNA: TGTGCCTGGAGTTTGATGGAGGGTTACGAGCAGTACTTC
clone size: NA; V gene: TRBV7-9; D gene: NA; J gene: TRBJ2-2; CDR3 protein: CASSLPYRRGDTGELFF; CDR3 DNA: TGTGCCAGCAGCTTACCCTACCGGCGGGGTGACACCGGGGAGCTGTTTTTT
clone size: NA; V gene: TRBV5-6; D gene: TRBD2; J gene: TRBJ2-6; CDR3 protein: CASSYGREVSYSGANVLTF; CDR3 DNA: TGTGCCAGCAGCTATGGGCGGGAGGTCTCCTATTCTGGGGCCAACGTCCTGACTTTC
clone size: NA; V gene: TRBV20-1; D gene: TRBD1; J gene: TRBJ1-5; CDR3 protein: CSASRRDRGTNQPQHF; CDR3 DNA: TGCAGTGCTAGTCGCCGGGACAGGGGTACCAATCAGCCCCAGCATTTT
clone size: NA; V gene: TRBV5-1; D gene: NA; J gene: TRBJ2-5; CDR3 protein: CASSLVGGQETQYF; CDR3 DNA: TGCGCCAGCAGCTTAGTAGGGGGCCAAGAGACCCAGTACTTC
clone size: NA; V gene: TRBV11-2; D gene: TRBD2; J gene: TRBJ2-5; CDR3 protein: CASSLVTGGPETQYF; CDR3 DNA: TGTGCCAGCAGCTTAGTTACGGGAGGGCCAGAGACCCAGTACTTC
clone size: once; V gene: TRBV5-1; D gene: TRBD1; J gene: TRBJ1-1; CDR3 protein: CASSLDGQGPYEAFF; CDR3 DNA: TGCGCCAGCAGCTTGGATGGACAGGGGCCCTATGAAGCTTTCTTT
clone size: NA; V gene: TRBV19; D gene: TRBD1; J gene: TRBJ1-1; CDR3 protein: CASKGQGNTEAFF; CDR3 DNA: TGTGCCAGTAAGGGACAGGGCAACACTGAAGCTTTCTTT
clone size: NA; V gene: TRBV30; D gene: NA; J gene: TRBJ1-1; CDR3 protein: CAWSYRYNTEAFF; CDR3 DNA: TGTGCCTGGAGTTACAGGTACAACACTGAAGCTTTCTTT
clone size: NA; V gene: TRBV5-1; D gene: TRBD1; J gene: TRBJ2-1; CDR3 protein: CASSPGTGGSNEQFF; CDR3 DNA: TGCGCCAGCAGCCCCGGGACAGGGGGAAGCAATGAGCAGTTCTTC
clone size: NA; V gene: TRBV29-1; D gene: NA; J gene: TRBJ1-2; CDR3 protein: CSVPSQEHYGYTF; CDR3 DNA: TGCAGCGTCCCATCACAGGAACACTATGGCTACACCTTC
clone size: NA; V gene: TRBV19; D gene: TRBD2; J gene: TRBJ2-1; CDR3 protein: CASSTLAGVVEQFF; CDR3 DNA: TGTGCCAGTAGTACTCTAGCGGGAGTCGTTGAGCAGTTCTTC
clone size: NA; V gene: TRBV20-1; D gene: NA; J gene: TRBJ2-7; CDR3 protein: CSASKGGYEQYF; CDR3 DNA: TGCAGTGCTAGTAAGGGAGGCTACGAGCAGTACTTC
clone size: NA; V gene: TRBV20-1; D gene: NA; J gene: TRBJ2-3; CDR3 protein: CSASILRDDTDTQYF; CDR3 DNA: TGCAGTGCTAGTATACTTCGAGATGACACAGATACGCAGTATTTT
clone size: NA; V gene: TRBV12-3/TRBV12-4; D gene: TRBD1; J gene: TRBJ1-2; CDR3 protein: CASSVTGGYGYTF; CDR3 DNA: TGTGCCAGCAGTGTGACAGGGGGCTACGGCTACACCTTC
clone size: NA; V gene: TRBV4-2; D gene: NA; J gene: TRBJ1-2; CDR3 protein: CASSRNRVGGYTF; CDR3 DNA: TGTGCCAGCAGCCGAAACAGAGTCGGTGGCTACACCTTC
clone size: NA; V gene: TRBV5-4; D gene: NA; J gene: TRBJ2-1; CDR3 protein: CASSIDRPNEQFF; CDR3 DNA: TGTGCCAGCAGCATCGACAGGCCCAATGAGCAGTTCTTC
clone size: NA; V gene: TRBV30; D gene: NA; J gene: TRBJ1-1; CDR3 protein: CAWSAGKNTEAFF; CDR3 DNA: TGTGCCTGGAGTGCCGGGAAGAACACTGAAGCTTTCTTT
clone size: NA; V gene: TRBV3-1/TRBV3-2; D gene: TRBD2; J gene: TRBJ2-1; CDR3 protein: CASSQDHSGGLEFF; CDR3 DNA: TGTGCCAGCAGCCAAGATCATAGCGGGGGACTAGAATTCTTC
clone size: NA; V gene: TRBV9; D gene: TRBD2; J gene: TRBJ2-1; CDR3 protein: CASSAGTSDEQFF; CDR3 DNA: TGTGCCAGCAGCGCCGGGACTAGCGATGAGCAGTTCTTC
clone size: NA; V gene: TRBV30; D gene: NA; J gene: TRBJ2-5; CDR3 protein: CAYEVGAGRQETQYF; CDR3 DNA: TGTGCCTACGAGGTAGGCGCGGGGCGCCAAGAGACCCAGTACTTC
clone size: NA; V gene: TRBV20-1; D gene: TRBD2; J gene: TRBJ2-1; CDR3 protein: CSASTSGGGNEQFF; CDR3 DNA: TGCAGTGCTAGTACTAGCGGGGGGGGCAATGAGCAGTTCTTC
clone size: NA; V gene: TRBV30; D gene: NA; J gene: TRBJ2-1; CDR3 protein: CAWKNYHNEQFF; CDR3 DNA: TGTGCCTGGAAAAACTACCACAATGAGCAGTTCTTC
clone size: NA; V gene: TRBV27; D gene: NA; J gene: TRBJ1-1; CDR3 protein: CASSWSQGTEAFF; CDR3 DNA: TGTGCCAGCAGTTGGTCACAGGGCACTGAAGCTTTCTTT
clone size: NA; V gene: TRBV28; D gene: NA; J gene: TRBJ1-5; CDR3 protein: CASSSTALYQPQHF; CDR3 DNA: TGTGCCAGCAGTTCAACAGCTTTATATCAGCCCCAGCATTTT
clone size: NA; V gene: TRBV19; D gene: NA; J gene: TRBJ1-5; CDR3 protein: CASRLDTGLNQPQHF; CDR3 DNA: TGTGCCAGTAGACTGGACACGGGTTTAAATCAGCCCCAGCATTTT
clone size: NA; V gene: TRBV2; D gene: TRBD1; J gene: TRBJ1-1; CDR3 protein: CASSEALGTAEAFF; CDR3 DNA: TGTGCCAGCAGTGAAGCGCTGGGGACAGCTGAAGCTTTCTTT
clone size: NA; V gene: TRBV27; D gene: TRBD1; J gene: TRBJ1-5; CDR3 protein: CASSRSLTGNQPQHF; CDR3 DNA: TGTGCCAGCAGTCGCTCCTTGACAGGGAATCAGCCCCAGCATTTT
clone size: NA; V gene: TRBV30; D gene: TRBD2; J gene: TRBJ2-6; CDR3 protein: CAWSVGLAGPSGANVLTF; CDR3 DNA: TGTGCCTGGAGTGTCGGGCTAGCGGGCCCCTCTGGGGCCAACGTCCTGACTTTC
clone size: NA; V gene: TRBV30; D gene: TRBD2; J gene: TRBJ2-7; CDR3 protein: CAWSTGTSGSKQYF; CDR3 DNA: TGTGCCTGGAGTACCGGGACTAGCGGGAGTAAGCAGTACTTC
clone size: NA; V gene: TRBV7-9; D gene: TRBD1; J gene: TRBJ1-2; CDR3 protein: CASTNNRDSYGYTF; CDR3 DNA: TGTGCCAGCACCAACAACCGGGACAGCTATGGCTACACCTTC
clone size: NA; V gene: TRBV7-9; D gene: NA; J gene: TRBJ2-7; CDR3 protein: CASTGGASYEQYF; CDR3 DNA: TGTGCCAGCACGGGGGGCGCCTCCTACGAGCAGTACTTC
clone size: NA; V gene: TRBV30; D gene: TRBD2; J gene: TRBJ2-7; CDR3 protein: CAWSGGGGSGEQYF; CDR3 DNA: TGTGCCTGGAGTGGGGGGGGAGGTTCAGGCGAGCAGTACTTC
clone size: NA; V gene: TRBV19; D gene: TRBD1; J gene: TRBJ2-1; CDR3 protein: CASSTSWWGQGNSYNEQFF; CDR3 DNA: TGTGCCAGTAGTACCTCCTGGTGGGGACAGGGAAACTCCTACAATGAGCAGTTCTTC
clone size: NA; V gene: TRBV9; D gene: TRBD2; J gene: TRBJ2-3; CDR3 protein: CASSAGTSGNTDTQYF; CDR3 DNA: TGTGCCAGCAGCGCGGGGACTAGCGGGAACACAGATACGCAGTATTTT
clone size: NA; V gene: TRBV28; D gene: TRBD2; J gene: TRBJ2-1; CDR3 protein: CASSASGPYNEQFF; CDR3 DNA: TGTGCCAGCAGTGCTAGCGGACCCTACAATGAGCAGTTCTTC
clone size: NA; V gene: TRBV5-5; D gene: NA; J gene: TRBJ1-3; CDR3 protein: CASSLYGVGASGNTIYF; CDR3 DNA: TGTGCCAGCAGCTTATATGGGGTTGGGGCCTCTGGAAACACCATATATTTT
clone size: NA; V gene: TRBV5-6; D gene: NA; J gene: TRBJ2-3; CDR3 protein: CASSLGRVSTDTQYF; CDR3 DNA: TGTGCCAGCAGCTTGGGGCGGGTTAGCACAGATACGCAGTATTTT
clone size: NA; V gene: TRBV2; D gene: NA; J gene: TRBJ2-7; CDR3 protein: CASSAGRKSYEQYF; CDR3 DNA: TGTGCCAGCAGTGCTGGCAGAAAATCTTACGAGCAGTACTTC
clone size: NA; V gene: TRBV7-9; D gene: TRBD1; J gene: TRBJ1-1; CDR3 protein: CASSDRQGGGTEAFF; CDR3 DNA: TGTGCCAGCAGTGACCGACAGGGCGGAGGCACTGAAGCTTTCTTT
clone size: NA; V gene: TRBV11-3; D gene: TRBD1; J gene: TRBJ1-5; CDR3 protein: CAIPEDQGAYGQPQHF; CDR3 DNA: TGTGCCATCCCCGAGGACCAGGGGGCTTATGGTCAGCCCCAGCATTTT
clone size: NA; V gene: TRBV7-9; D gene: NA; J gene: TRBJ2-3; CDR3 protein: CASGSETNTDTQYF; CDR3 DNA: TGTGCCAGCGGGTCCGAAACTAACACAGATACGCAGTATTTT
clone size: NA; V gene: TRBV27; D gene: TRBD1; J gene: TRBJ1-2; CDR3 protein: CASSPQGKAANYGYTF; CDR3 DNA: TGTGCCAGCAGTCCACAGGGGAAGGCCGCTAACTATGGCTACACCTTC
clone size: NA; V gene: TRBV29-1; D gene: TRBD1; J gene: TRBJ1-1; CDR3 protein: CSVGTVNTEAFF; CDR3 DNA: TGCAGCGTAGGGACAGTGAACACTGAAGCTTTCTTT
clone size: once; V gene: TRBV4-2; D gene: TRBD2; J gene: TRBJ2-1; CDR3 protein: CASSQDGAGGSYNEQFF; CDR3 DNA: TGTGCCAGCAGCCAAGACGGGGCGGGAGGCTCCTACAATGAGCAGTTCTTC
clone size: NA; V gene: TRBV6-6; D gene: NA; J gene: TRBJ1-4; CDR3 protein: CASSYPSNSEKLFF; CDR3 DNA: TGTGCCAGCAGTTACCCTTCGAACAGCGAAAAACTGTTTTTT
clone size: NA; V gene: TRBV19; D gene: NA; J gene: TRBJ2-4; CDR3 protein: CASSIWTDSTGNFLAKNIQYF; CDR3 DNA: TGTGCCAGTAGTATATGGACGGACTCTACGGGCAATTTTTTAGCCAAAAACATTCAGTACTTC
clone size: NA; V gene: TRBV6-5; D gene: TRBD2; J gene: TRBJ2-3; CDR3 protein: CASSRLAGFTDTQYF; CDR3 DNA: TGTGCCAGCAGCCGACTAGCGGGATTCACAGATACGCAGTATTTT
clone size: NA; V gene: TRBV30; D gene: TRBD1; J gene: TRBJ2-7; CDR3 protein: CAWSGTGGNEQYF; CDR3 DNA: TGTGCCTGGTCCGGGACAGGGGGCAACGAGCAGTACTTC
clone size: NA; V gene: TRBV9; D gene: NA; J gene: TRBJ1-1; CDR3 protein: CASSGSGNTEAFF; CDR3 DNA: TGTGCCAGCAGCGGGTCAGGGAACACTGAAGCTTTCTTT